This record concerns one TCR beta chain sequence. Its target is not known. The data were taken from a study of CD8 T cells in ankylosing spondylitis. Notes on the study in general: Significantly higher representation of disease-linked clones was reported for matched ankylosing spondylitis synovial fluid. Characteristic of ankylosing spondylitis blood, it appeared, was a TCR beta motif comprising several highly homologous variants.

Germline-derived CDR1 and CDR2 are LGHDT and YNNKEL (reference sequence). V was shortened by 1 base and J by 4 bases, with 13 bases between the two germline ends. The length of the CDR3 is 15 residues. Each TCR beta library was made by quantitative 5'-RACE that incorporated molecular barcodes. TCRdb processed the 5' RACE reads anew with MiXCR; each CDR3 protein has one entry. The sample carries some 120,000 distinct CDR3 sequences, 12% to 15% recorded once. The TCR sequence derives from a female donor with ankylosing spondylitis or in good health (not recorded which). The sample was blood, either unsorted or a sorted T cell fraction (not recorded which). The chain links TRBV3-1 to TRBJ1-1; D is possibly TRBD1 (6 bases). The CDR3 here is CASSQVGQIGTEAFF. CDR3 nucleotide sequence: TGTGCCAGCAGCCAAGTAGGACAGATCGGCACTGAAGCTTTCTTT.